A single sample gave rise to the 15 T cell receptor beta chains below, sequenced in a study of blood T cell repertoires in COVID-19. Sequenced by immunoSEQ multiplex PCR; TCRdb stores in-frame clones only, minus some. The sample has roughly 120,000 clones; over 75% are singletons. The sequencing input was peripheral blood. The receptors here all came from a woman aged 80 or over with active or convalescent COVID-19.

The genes are TRBV7-2 and TRBJ2-1, with 7 bases aligning to TRBD2. V gave up 5 bases and J gave up 2 bases; unmatched junction bases: 6. Germline V gives CDR1 SGHTA, CDR2 FQGNSA. This CDR3 has 15 amino acids. The CDR3 loop reads CASSRGGWPYNEQFF. The CDR3 DNA follows: TGTGCCAGCAGCCGGGGAGGGTGGCCCTACAATGAGCAGTTCTTC.

The chain links TRBV6-6 to TRBJ1-2; D gene unclear. V was shortened by 0 bases and J by 5 bases, with 10 bases between the two germline ends. The CDR3 totals 14 residues. Germline CDR1 and CDR2: MNHNY and SVGAGI (reference sequence). The CDR3 DNA reads TGTGCCAGCAGTTACTCAGGAGGGAAATATGGCTACACCTTC. It yields the protein CASSYSGGKYGYTF.

V and J are TRBV30 and TRBJ2-3; no definite D call. With 2 bases removed from V and 4 bases from J, the gap between germline ends came to 4 bases. In germline, CDR1 is GTSNPN, CDR2 SVGIG (reference sequence). CDR3 length: 11 amino acids. DNA of the CDR3: TGTGCCTGGAGTATCTCAGATACGCAGTATTTT. It specifies CAWSISDTQYF.

V usage is TRBV5-4 and J usage is TRBJ2-7; 11 bases agree with TRBD2. The germline CDR1 and CDR2 sequences are SGHNT and YYREEE (reference sequence). CDR3 length: 15 amino acids. V dropped 4 bases and J dropped 3; count of bases not matched to a gene: 6. CDR3: CASSLEGTSGYEQYF. CDR3 sequence (DNA): TGTGCCAGCAGCCTCGAAGGGACTAGCGGCTACGAGCAGTACTTC.

This clone appeared once. The rearrangement uses TRBV7-3 and TRBJ2-7; 10 nucleotides match TRBD1. CDR3 length equals 14 residues. Germline loops: CDR1 SGHTA, CDR2 FQGTGA. V trimming: 6 bases; J trimming: 7 bases; junction bases outside the gene matches: 9. The CDR3 region is CASSSTGGAEEQYF. The CDR3 DNA follows: TGTGCCAGCAGTTCGACAGGGGGCGCGGAGGAGCAGTACTTC.

J is TRBJ1-4 and V is TRBV7-8; possibly TRBD1 for D (5 bases). The CDR3 covers 15 residues. The germline V and J ends were trimmed by 5 bases and 7 bases, with 17 bases remaining between them. The germline gives CDR1 SGHVS, CDR2 FQNEAQ. CDR3 bases: TGTGCCAGCAGCATAAACGGGGGTCTAGGTGAAAAACTGTTTTTT. Its translation is CASSINGGLGEKLFF.

The V call is TRBV5-1, the J call TRBJ2-2; 7 bases align to TRBD2. This CDR3 has 13 amino acids. J was trimmed by 5 bases and V by 5 bases; bases with no gene match: 3. CDR1 is SGHRS, CDR2 YFSETQ, per germline. CDR3 protein: CASRLRETGELFF. The CDR3 region has the DNA TGCGCCAGCAGATTGCGGGAGACCGGGGAGCTGTTTTTT.

V gene TRBV7-9 combines with J gene TRBJ2-5; the match to TRBD2 covers 8 bases. The CDR3 contains 19 residues. J was trimmed by 5 bases and V by 2 bases; bases with no gene match: 19. CDR1 is SEHNR and CDR2 is FQNEAQ in the germline V gene (reference sequence). The CDR3 sequence is CASSLFPLGRAGERETQYF. The CDR3 DNA is TGTGCCAGCAGCTTATTCCCCCTCGGTCGAGCGGGAGAACGCGAGACCCAGTACTTC.

This sequence joins TRBV2 and TRBJ2-5; perhaps TRBD1 as D (6 bases). This CDR3 contains 13 residues. The germline CDR1 and CDR2 sequences are SNHLY and FYNNEI. V lost 3 bases to trimming and J lost 6 bases, with 11 bases between them. CDR3 in DNA: TGTGCCAGCAGTGAGCTCAGGGGTCAGACCCAGTACTTC. Its translation: CASSELRGQTQYF.

CDR3 protein: CASSATGVSVSGANVLTF. CDR3 nucleotide sequence: TGTGCCAGCAGTGCGACGGGTGTCTCCGTCTCTGGGGCCAACGTCCTGACTTTC. The chain couples TRBV2 to TRBJ2-6; D remains unclear. Germline V gene data show CDR1 as SNHLY and CDR2 as FYNNEI. Trimming stripped 4 bases from V and 0 bases from J, with 16 bases between. The CDR3 is 18 residues long.

As DNA, the CDR3 is TGTGCCAGCAGCTTCGACAGGGGGGGTGAAAAACTGTTTTTT. Residues: CASSFDRGGEKLFF. The chain uses TRBV5-6 and TRBJ1-4; 9 nucleotides align to TRBD1. V lost 2 bases to trimming and J lost 7 bases; unmatched junction nucleotides: 3. This CDR3 has 14 amino acids. CDR1 and CDR2 (germline): SGHDT, YYEEEE.

The genes are TRBV6-5 and TRBJ2-3; TRBD2 might be the D (5 bases). This CDR3 region has 14 residues. Deletions cut 2 bases from V and 0 bases from J, with 6 bases between. CDR1 and CDR2 (germline): MNHEY, SVGAGI. The CDR3 sequence: CASSYGGSTDTQYF. Written as DNA, the CDR3 is TGTGCCAGCAGTTACGGAGGTAGCACAGATACGCAGTATTTT.

This chain uses TRBV5-1 with TRBJ2-7; D possibly corresponds to TRBD2 (5 bases). The CDR3 runs 15 residues. Germline-derived CDR1 and CDR2 are SGHRS and YFSETQ. V lost 0 bases and J lost 3, with 13 bases in between. CDR3 sequence reads: CASSLVWTSVYEQYF. In nucleotides, the CDR3 is TGCGCCAGCAGCTTGGTGTGGACTTCAGTCTACGAGCAGTACTTC.

The rearrangement uses TRBV7-3 and TRBJ2-5; maybe TRBD2 (5 bases). CDR3 length: 13 residues. V was shortened by 2 bases and J by 7 bases, with 11 bases between the two germline ends. CDR1 SGHTA and CDR2 FQGTGA come from the germline V gene. The CDR3 nucleotides read TGTGCCAGCAGCTTAGGGAGTAGCTCGACCCAGTACTTC. Residues: CASSLGSSSTQYF.

V is TRBV11-1 and J is TRBJ2-3; 13 nucleotides match TRBD2. This CDR3 has 15 residues. The V and J ends lost 5 bases and 6 bases, in that order; junction bases with no gene match: 5. CDR1 is SGHAT and CDR2 is FQDESV in the germline V gene (reference sequence). The CDR3 reads CASSHRLAGGDTQYF. In nucleotides, the CDR3 is TGTGCCAGCAGCCACCGACTAGCGGGAGGTGATACGCAGTATTTT.